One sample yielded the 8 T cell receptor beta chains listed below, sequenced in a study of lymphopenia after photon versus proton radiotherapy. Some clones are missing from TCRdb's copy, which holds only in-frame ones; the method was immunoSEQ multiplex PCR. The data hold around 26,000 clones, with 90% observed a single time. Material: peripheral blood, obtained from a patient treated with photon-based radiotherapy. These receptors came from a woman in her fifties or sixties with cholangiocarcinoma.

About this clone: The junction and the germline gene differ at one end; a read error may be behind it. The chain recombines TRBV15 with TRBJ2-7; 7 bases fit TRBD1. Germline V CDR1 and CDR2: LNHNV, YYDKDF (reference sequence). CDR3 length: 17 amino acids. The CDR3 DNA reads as TGTGCCACCAGCAGAGATAGGGGGCAGGGGGATTCCTACGAGCAGCACTTC. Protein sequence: CATSRDRGQGDSYEQHF.

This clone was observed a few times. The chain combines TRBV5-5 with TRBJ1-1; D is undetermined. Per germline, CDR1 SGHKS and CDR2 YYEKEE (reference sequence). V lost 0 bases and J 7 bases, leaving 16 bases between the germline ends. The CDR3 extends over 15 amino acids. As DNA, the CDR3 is TGTGCCAGCAGCTTGGGGCCGCGGGTTCACAATGAAGCTTTCTTT. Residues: CASSLGPRVHNEAFF.

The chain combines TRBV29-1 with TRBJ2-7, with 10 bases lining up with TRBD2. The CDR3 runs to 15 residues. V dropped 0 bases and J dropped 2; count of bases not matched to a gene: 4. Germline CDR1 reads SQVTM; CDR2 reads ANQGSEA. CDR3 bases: TGCAGCGTTGAAGATCCAGCGGGGGGGCCCTACGAGCAGTACTTC. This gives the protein CSVEDPAGGPYEQYF.

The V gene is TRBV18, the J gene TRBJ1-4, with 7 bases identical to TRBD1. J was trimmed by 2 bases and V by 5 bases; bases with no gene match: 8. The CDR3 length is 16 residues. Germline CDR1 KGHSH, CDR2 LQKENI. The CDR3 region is CASSWGQRFTNEKLFF. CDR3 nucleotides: TGTGCCAGCTCATGGGGACAGCGCTTTACTAATGAAAAACTGTTTTTT.

The CDR3 region is CAWSGFRDRGLPSSYEQYF. The CDR3 nucleotides are TGTGCCTGGAGTGGATTCCGGGACAGGGGACTACCGAGCTCCTACGAGCAGTACTTC. The chain joins TRBV30 to TRBJ2-7; 10 bases map to TRBD1. Per the germline V gene, CDR1 is GTSNPN and CDR2 is SVGIG (reference sequence). This CDR3 region has 19 residues. Germline trimming cut 1 base from V and 0 bases from J; bases unmatched to any gene: 15.

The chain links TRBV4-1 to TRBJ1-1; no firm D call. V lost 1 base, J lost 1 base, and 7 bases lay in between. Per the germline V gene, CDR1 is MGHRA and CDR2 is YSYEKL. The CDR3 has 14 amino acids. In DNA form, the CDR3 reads TGCGCCAGCAGCCAAGCATTCTGGAACACTGAAGCTTTCTTT. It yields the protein CASSQAFWNTEAFF.

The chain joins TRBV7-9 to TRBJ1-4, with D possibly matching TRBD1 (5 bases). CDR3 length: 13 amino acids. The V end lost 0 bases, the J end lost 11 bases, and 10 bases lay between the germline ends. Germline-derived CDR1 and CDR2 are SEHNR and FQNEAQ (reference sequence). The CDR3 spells CASSLALGRKLFF. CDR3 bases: TGTGCCAGCAGCTTAGCGCTGGGGCGGAAACTGTTTTTT. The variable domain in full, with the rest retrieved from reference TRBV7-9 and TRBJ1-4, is DTGVSQNPRHKITKRGQNVTFRCDPISEHNRLYWYRQTLGQGPEFLTYFQNEAQLEKSRLLSDRFSAERPKGSFSTLEIQRTEQGDSAMYLCASSLALGRKLFFGSGTQLSVL.

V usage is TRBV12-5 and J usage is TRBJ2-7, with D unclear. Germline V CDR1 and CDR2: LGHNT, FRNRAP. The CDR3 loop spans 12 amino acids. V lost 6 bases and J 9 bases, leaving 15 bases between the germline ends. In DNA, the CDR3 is TGTGCTAGTGGCGTCCCACAATCGGCGCAGTACTTC. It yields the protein CASGVPQSAQYF.